This T cell receptor beta chain originates from a study of identical twins. The CDR3 sequence is 15 residues long. Germline values: CDR1 MDHEN, CDR2 SYDVKM. The V end was cut by 0 bases, the J end by 0 bases, with 8 bases between. TCRdb re-called the 5' RACE reads with MiXCR, one entry per CDR3 protein. The sample includes hundreds of thousands of distinct CDR3 sequences, approximately 13% of them seen just once. Study results and limitations: When twins shared out-of-frame alpha sequences, those sequences had excess low generation probability. In cord blood, abundant beta clonotypes had fewer insertions; memory showed no trend.

This clonotype has only a few counts. Its antigen is still unknown. The sample was also reused in another study, on yellow fever vaccine responses in identical twins.

The sample taken for sequencing was PBMCs. This rearrangement joins TRBV28 to TRBJ2-5; D call uncertain. The receptor's source is a woman younger than 30 in good health. The CDR3 protein is CASSLWDADQETQYF. DNA for the CDR3: TGTGCCAGCAGTTTATGGGATGCAGACCAAGAGACCCAGTACTTC.